These T cell receptor beta chains were read from a single sample in a study of T cells in Graves' hyperthyroidism and ophthalmopathy. TCRdb reprocessed the multiplex PCR reads with MiXCR, giving one entry per CDR3 protein. The sample shows 600,000 or so distinct CDR3 sequences, 15% to 20% of them seen only once. The sequenced sample consisted of blood. The receptor source for this set is a woman aged 25 to 39 with Graves' hyperthyroidism. Both conserved end residues are part of each CDR3. D genes are given only for firm matches. A row's size may be missing; if present it is once, few, many or a size class.

v_call: TRBV7-2; cdr3_length: 16; d_call: .; clone_size: once; j_call: TRBJ2-1; cdr3_nt: TGTGCCAGCAGCCAAGATGCGGGCTTAGGGGACAATGAGCAGTTCTTC; cdr3_aa: CASSQDAGLGDNEQFF
v_call: TRBV11-3; cdr3_length: 16; d_call: .; clone_size: .; j_call: TRBJ2-1; cdr3_nt: TGTGCCAGCAGCTATGGGGGTATCCCCAATTACAATGAGCAGTTCTTC; cdr3_aa: CASSYGGIPNYNEQFF
v_call: TRBV20-1; cdr3_length: 16; d_call: TRBD2; clone_size: many; j_call: TRBJ2-3; cdr3_nt: TGCAGTGCTAGAGATCCCGCAGCGGGAGACGGAGATACGCAGTATTTT; cdr3_aa: CSARDPAAGDGDTQYF
v_call: TRBV29-1; cdr3_length: 16; d_call: TRBD1; clone_size: .; j_call: TRBJ1-2; cdr3_nt: TGCAGCGTTGAGTTGGGGGGCACAGGGGCTTTCTATGGCTACACCTTC; cdr3_aa: CSVELGGTGAFYGYTF
v_call: TRBV6-6; cdr3_length: 14; d_call: .; clone_size: many; j_call: TRBJ1-5; cdr3_nt: TGTGCCAGCAGTTACACGACTGAAAGTCAGCCCCAGCATTTT; cdr3_aa: CASSYTTESQPQHF
v_call: TRBV10-3; cdr3_length: 13; d_call: .; clone_size: few; j_call: TRBJ2-3; cdr3_nt: TGTGCCACGACAGTGAAAAACACAGATACGCAGTATTTT; cdr3_aa: CATTVKNTDTQYF
v_call: TRBV19; cdr3_length: 14; d_call: .; clone_size: few; j_call: TRBJ1-5; cdr3_nt: TGTGCCAGTACCCCGGAGCCGATCAATCAGCCCCAGCATTTT; cdr3_aa: CASTPEPINQPQHF
v_call: TRBV9; cdr3_length: 17; d_call: TRBD2; clone_size: .; j_call: TRBJ2-3; cdr3_nt: TGTGCCAGCAGCGTATCCGGGAGGCCCACTAGCACAGATACGCAGTATTTT; cdr3_aa: CASSVSGRPTSTDTQYF
v_call: TRBV5-4; cdr3_length: 14; d_call: TRBD1; clone_size: .; j_call: TRBJ1-5; cdr3_nt: TGTGCCAGCAGCCCGGACAGGGGGCTACAGCCCCAGCATTTT; cdr3_aa: CASSPDRGLQPQHF
v_call: TRBV15; cdr3_length: 13; d_call: .; clone_size: many; j_call: TRBJ2-5; cdr3_nt: TGTGCCACCAGCAGAGTGGCGGAAGAGACCCAGTACTTC; cdr3_aa: CATSRVAEETQYF
v_call: TRBV18; cdr3_length: 14; d_call: .; clone_size: many; j_call: TRBJ1-1; cdr3_nt: TGTGCCAGCTCACCACCGAAACCCAGCACTGAAGCTTTCTTT; cdr3_aa: CASSPPKPSTEAFF
v_call: TRBV3-1; cdr3_length: 14; d_call: .; clone_size: many; j_call: TRBJ1-2; cdr3_nt: TGTGCCAGCAGCCTCAGGACCGCTAACTATGGCTACACCTTC; cdr3_aa: CASSLRTANYGYTF
v_call: TRBV7-9; cdr3_length: 14; d_call: .; clone_size: .; j_call: TRBJ1-1; cdr3_nt: TGTGCCAGCAGCCATCAGGAAGTGAACACTGAAGCTTTCTTT; cdr3_aa: CASSHQEVNTEAFF
v_call: TRBV3-1; cdr3_length: 13; d_call: .; clone_size: many; j_call: TRBJ2-1; cdr3_nt: TGTGCCAGCAGCCAAGATGGGGGGACTGAGCAGTTCTTC; cdr3_aa: CASSQDGGTEQFF
v_call: TRBV6-2/TRBV6-3; cdr3_length: 15; d_call: .; clone_size: few; j_call: TRBJ1-1; cdr3_nt: TGTGCCAGCAGTCGGCCCACGAGAGGTTGGACTGAAGCTTTCTTT; cdr3_aa: CASSRPTRGWTEAFF
v_call: TRBV29-1; cdr3_length: 18; d_call: TRBD1; clone_size: .; j_call: TRBJ2-2; cdr3_nt: TGCAGCGTTCATTACCGGGACAGGGGGACCTCGAACACCGGGGAGCTGTTTTTT; cdr3_aa: CSVHYRDRGTSNTGELFF
v_call: TRBV5-1; cdr3_length: 14; d_call: .; clone_size: .; j_call: TRBJ1-4; cdr3_nt: TGCGCCAGCAAAGGATCGGTAGGAGATGAAAAACTGTTTTTT; cdr3_aa: CASKGSVGDEKLFF
v_call: TRBV20-1; cdr3_length: 13; d_call: .; clone_size: .; j_call: TRBJ2-1; cdr3_nt: TGCAGTGCTAGGGTCGGATCCTACAATGAGCAGTTCTTC; cdr3_aa: CSARVGSYNEQFF
v_call: TRBV20-1; cdr3_length: 15; d_call: .; clone_size: .; j_call: TRBJ1-6; cdr3_nt: TGCAGTGCTAGAGTAGGCTGGGGCTATAATTCACCCCTCCACTTT; cdr3_aa: CSARVGWGYNSPLHF
v_call: TRBV28; cdr3_length: 17; d_call: TRBD1; clone_size: .; j_call: TRBJ2-1; cdr3_nt: TGTGCCAGCAGGACCTCTTTAGGGACAGGGGTCATATATGAGCAGTTCTTC; cdr3_aa: CASRTSLGTGVIYEQFF
v_call: TRBV28; cdr3_length: 14; d_call: .; clone_size: few; j_call: TRBJ1-2; cdr3_nt: TGTGCCAGCAGTCGGACTGACGGATCCTATGGCTACACCTTC; cdr3_aa: CASSRTDGSYGYTF
v_call: TRBV7-2; cdr3_length: 14; d_call: TRBD2; clone_size: many; j_call: TRBJ2-1; cdr3_nt: TGTGCCAGCAGACTCGGACTAGCGGGAGTTGAGCAGTTCTTC; cdr3_aa: CASRLGLAGVEQFF
v_call: TRBV20-1; cdr3_length: 18; d_call: TRBD1; clone_size: many; j_call: TRBJ2-7; cdr3_nt: TGCAGTGCCGATACCAACCCCTGGAGACAGGGGAGAGGCTACGAGCAGTACTTC; cdr3_aa: CSADTNPWRQGRGYEQYF
v_call: TRBV18; cdr3_length: 15; d_call: .; clone_size: many; j_call: TRBJ2-4; cdr3_nt: TGTGCCAGCTCACCACCGAGCAGGGCTGGAGGCATTCAGTACTTC; cdr3_aa: CASSPPSRAGGIQYF
v_call: TRBV3-1; cdr3_length: 17; d_call: TRBD2; clone_size: few; j_call: TRBJ2-7; cdr3_nt: TGTGCCAGCAGCCAAGGTCGGATAGGCGGGAGGGTCCACGAGCAGTACTTC; cdr3_aa: CASSQGRIGGRVHEQYF
v_call: TRBV28; cdr3_length: 15; d_call: .; clone_size: few; j_call: TRBJ2-4; cdr3_nt: TGTGCCAGCGAAAGCGGGTTGTTAGCCAAAAACATTCAGTACTTC; cdr3_aa: CASESGLLAKNIQYF
v_call: TRBV7-2; cdr3_length: 11; d_call: .; clone_size: many; j_call: TRBJ2-5; cdr3_nt: TGTGCCAGCAGCTTCCAGGGGTCCCAGTACTTC; cdr3_aa: CASSFQGSQYF
v_call: TRBV29-1; cdr3_length: 13; d_call: TRBD1; clone_size: .; j_call: TRBJ2-7; cdr3_nt: TGCAGCGTCCTCGGGACAGGCTTCTCCGAGCAGTACTTC; cdr3_aa: CSVLGTGFSEQYF